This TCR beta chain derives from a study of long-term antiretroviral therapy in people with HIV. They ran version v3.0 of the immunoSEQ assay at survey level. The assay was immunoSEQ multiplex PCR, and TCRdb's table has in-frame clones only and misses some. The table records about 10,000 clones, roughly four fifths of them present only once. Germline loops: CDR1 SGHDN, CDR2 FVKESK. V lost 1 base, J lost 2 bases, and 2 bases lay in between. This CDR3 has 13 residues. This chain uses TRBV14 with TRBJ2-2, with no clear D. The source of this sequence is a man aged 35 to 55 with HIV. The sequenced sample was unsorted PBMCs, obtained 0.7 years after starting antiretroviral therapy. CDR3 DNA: TGTGCCAGCAGCCAAGTCAACACCGGGGAGCTGTTTTTT. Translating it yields CASSQVNTGELFF.